This entry lists 12 T cell receptor beta chains sequenced from one sample in a study of OX40 agonist ivuxolimab in advanced cancers. Profiling relied on immunoSEQ multiplex PCR, and the TCRdb table lists in-frame clones only, not all of them. This table holds some 85,000 clones, more than 70% found once. This sample comprised CD4+ or CD8+ T cells sorted from blood, obtained in a trial of the OX40 agonist ivuxolimab. The source is an adult with an advanced solid tumor such as melanoma, head and neck, liver or kidney cancer.

CDR3: CASSFNIDGIEAFF. The CDR3 DNA reads as TGTGCCAGCAGTTTCAACATTGACGGGATTGAAGCTTTCTTT. The chain couples TRBV6-5 to TRBJ1-1; D is uncertain. The CDR3 is made up of 14 amino acids. CDR1 and CDR2 from the germline V gene are MNHEY and SVGAGI. The V and J ends lost 4 bases and 7 bases respectively, with 16 bases between them.

The chain carries TRBV5-3 and TRBJ2-1, with D possibly called TRBD1 or TRBD2 (5 bases each). TRBV5-3 is placed among ORFs of uncertain function. This CDR3 contains 16 residues. V gave up 0 bases and J gave up 8 bases, with 18 bases separating them. The chain's CDR3 is CARSLAKGPRKDEQFF. Here the CDR3 DNA reads TGTGCCAGAAGCTTGGCCAAGGGACCTCGGAAAGATGAGCAGTTCTTC.

J is TRBJ2-2 and V is TRBV6-1; D gene unclear. This CDR3 has 12 residues. V lost 5 bases to trimming and J lost 8 bases, with 9 bases between them. Germline V gives CDR1 MNHNS, CDR2 SASEGT. In nucleotides, the CDR3 is TGTGCCAGCAGTTTTCAGAGGGGGGAGCTGTTTTTT. It codes for CASSFQRGELFF.

The rearrangement joins TRBV7-2 to TRBJ2-1; 12 nucleotides line up with TRBD2. CDR1 SGHTA and CDR2 FQGNSA come from the germline V gene. V lost 5 bases to trimming and J lost 15 bases; unmatched junction nucleotides: 8. The CDR3 runs 13 residues. The CDR3, as DNA: TGTGCCAGCAGCCTTCTAGCGGGGGGGCCCCCGTTCTTC. Protein sequence: CASSLLAGGPPFF.

V gene TRBV7-9 combines with J gene TRBJ2-4; D tentatively fits TRBD1 or TRBD2 (6 bases each). The CDR3 has 15 residues. The ends were cut back, 1 base at V and 9 bases at J, with 16 bases in the middle. Germline values: CDR1 SEHNR, CDR2 FQNEAQ (reference sequence). CDR3 nucleotide sequence: TGTGCCAGCAGCTTAGACTCGGGGGCGAGGGGCATTCAGTACTTC. It translates to CASSLDSGARGIQYF. The full variable domain, completed using reference TRBV7-9 and TRBJ2-4, is DTGVSQNPRHKITKRGQNVTFRCDPISEHNRLYWYRQTLGQGPEFLTYFQNEAQLEKSRLLSDRFSAERPKGSFSTLEIQRTEQGDSAMYLCASSLDSGARGIQYFGAGTRLSVL.

This clone was picked up one time. This chain joins TRBV19 and TRBJ1-3; D remains ambiguous. The V gene's germline CDR1 is LNHDA and CDR2 SQIVND (reference sequence). Deletions cut 5 bases from V and 2 bases from J, with 10 bases between. The CDR3 length is 14 residues. CDR3 bases: TGTGCCAGTAGTCCGGGGAAAACTGGAAACACCATATATTTT. As protein: CASSPGKTGNTIYF.

The rearrangement joins TRBV30 to TRBJ1-1, with TRBD1 as a possible D gene (5 bases). The germline V and J ends were trimmed by 2 bases and 1 base, with 8 bases remaining between them. Germline CDR1 and CDR2: GTSNPN and SVGIG (reference sequence). The CDR3 length is 13 residues. CDR3 protein: CAWSRTGNTEAFF. CDR3 DNA sequence: TGTGCCTGGAGTCGTACAGGGAACACTGAAGCTTTCTTT.

The J gene is TRBJ1-2, the V gene TRBV6-1; 9 bases map to TRBD1. Germline-derived CDR1 and CDR2 are MNHNS and SASEGT. This CDR3 has 15 residues. J lost 8 bases, V lost 2 bases, and 9 bases had no gene match. CDR3 region: CASSERTGTGNGYTF. The DNA of the CDR3 is TGTGCCAGCAGTGAAAGAACCGGGACAGGGAACGGCTACACCTTC.

The gene calls are TRBV5-1 and TRBJ1-1, with D possibly being TRBD1 (5 bases). The CDR3 runs to 17 residues. Trimming removed 4 bases at V and 1 base at J, with 20 bases between. From germline, CDR1 is SGHRS and CDR2 YFSETQ. The DNA of the CDR3 is TGCGCCAGCAGCCGATTAGGTCCAGGGTATTCGAACACTGAAGCTTTCTTT. Translation gives CASSRLGPGYSNTEAFF. Together with reference TRBV5-1 and TRBJ1-1, the CDR3 gives the full variable domain: KAGVTQTPRYLIKTRGQQVTLSCSPISGHRSVSWYQQTPGQGLQFLFEYFSETQRNKGNFPGRFSGRQFSNSRSEMNVSTLELGDSALYLCASSRLGPGYSNTEAFFGQGTRLTVV.

In the case of this clone: The same CDR3 also results from other DNA sequences found in this sample. The chain employs TRBV5-1 and TRBJ2-5; 8 bases are shared with TRBD2. Germline lookup yields CDR1 SGHRS and CDR2 YFSETQ. Trimming at V came to 0 bases and at J to 5 bases, leaving 6 bases not matched to a gene. This CDR3 has 15 residues. CDR3: CASSLAPTSEETQYF. DNA for the CDR3: TGCGCCAGCAGCTTGGCCCCGACTAGCGAGGAGACCCAGTACTTC.

Written as DNA, the CDR3 is TGTGCCAGCAGCGGACAGGGTAGGACCGGGGAGCTGTTTTTT. Its protein is CASSGQGRTGELFF. The V call is TRBV6-5, the J call TRBJ2-2; 8 bases are a match to TRBD1. V gave up 6 bases and J gave up 5 bases; unmatched junction bases: 5. Germline V CDR1 and CDR2: MNHEY, SVGAGI. The CDR3 is made up of 14 amino acids.

The rearrangement links TRBV30 to TRBJ1-3, with no clear D. Germline V gene lookup returns CDR1 GTSNPN and CDR2 SVGIG (reference sequence). V lost 0 bases and J 4 bases, leaving 16 bases between the germline ends. The CDR3 extends over 16 amino acids. CDR3 in amino acids: CAWSVRTHTQGNTIYF. In DNA form, the CDR3 reads TGTGCCTGGAGTGTACGGACCCATACACAGGGAAACACCATATATTTT.